The 30 T cell receptor beta chains below all came from one sample that was sequenced in a study of read filtering for tumor transcriptome and immune sequencing. Molecular barcoded adaptors covering alpha/delta and beta/gamma chains were used on roughly 400 ng RNA. TCRdb re-called the reads through MiXCR, storing one row per CDR3 protein. The sample has nearly 60,000 distinct CDR3 sequences; 12% are singletons. Specimen: a population of CD138-negative cells sorted from bone marrow. The receptors originated from a donor at least 40 years old with multiple myeloma.

This clonotype appeared many times. The chain uses TRBV7-3 and TRBJ2-1; D not resolved. The CDR3 extends over 16 amino acids. Per germline, CDR1 SGHTA and CDR2 FQGTGA. Between the trimmed V and J ends, which lost 0 bases and 8 bases, there was a span of 17 bases. CDR3 residues: CASSLTAGFRVDEQFF. The CDR3 DNA is TGTGCCAGCAGCTTAACAGCCGGGTTTAGAGTGGATGAGCAGTTCTTC.

This clonotype has at least ten counts. The chain combines TRBV6-5 with TRBJ2-3; D not certain. The CDR3 runs 15 residues. Germline V lookup: CDR1 MNHEY, CDR2 SVGAGI. V was clipped by 6 bases and J by 5 bases, with 18 bases between them. CDR3 region: CASRGRASVQDTQYF. The DNA of the CDR3 is TGTGCCAGCAGAGGAAGGGCGAGTGTACAAGATACGCAGTATTTT.

This clonotype was counted at least ten times. V is TRBV29-1 and J is TRBJ1-5; perhaps TRBD1 as D (5 bases). CDR3 length: 13 residues. Germline V gene sequence: CDR1 SQVTM, CDR2 ANQGSEA. V lost 0 bases and J 7 bases, leaving 10 bases between the germline ends. CDR3 amino acids: CSVEEGVGQPQHF. In DNA form, the CDR3 reads TGCAGCGTTGAAGAAGGGGTAGGGCAGCCCCAGCATTTT.

This clonotype was counted many times. The rearrangement joins TRBV29-1 to TRBJ1-1; 7 bases agree with TRBD1. CDR1 is SQVTM, CDR2 ANQGSEA, per germline. The CDR3 has 14 amino acids. With V trimmed by 6 bases and J by 0 bases, 7 bases remained unmatched. The CDR3 nucleotides are TGCAGCGTACAGGGGCCGAACATGAACACTGAAGCTTTCTTT. Residues: CSVQGPNMNTEAFF.

The V call is TRBV6-2 or TRBV6-3, the J call TRBJ2-2, with D perhaps TRBD1 or TRBD2 (6 bases each). The germline V and J ends were trimmed by 2 bases and 5 bases, with 12 bases remaining between them. Germline-derived CDR1 and CDR2 are MNHEY and SVGEGT. This CDR3 is built from 15 residues. The CDR3: CASSYTGGITGELFF. DNA of the CDR3: TGTGCCAGCAGTTACACCGGGGGCATAACCGGGGAGCTGTTTTTT.

This clonotype was detected many times. The V gene is TRBV6-2 or TRBV6-3, the J gene TRBJ2-3, with D possibly TRBD1 on 6 matching bases. CDR1 and CDR2 from the germline V gene are MNHEY and SVGEGT. The V gene lost 4 bases and the J gene lost 5 bases, with 10 bases spanning the gap. The CDR3 has 13 residues. CDR3 sequence reads: CASSSQGRDTQYF. In nucleotides, the CDR3 is TGTGCCAGCAGTTCGCAGGGGCGAGATACGCAGTATTTT.

Comments on this clonotype: With a much larger clone just one base away, this may be a read error. Here the CDR3 reads CAGSLDQGAGYEQYF. The DNA for the CDR3 is TGCGCCGGCAGCTTGGATCAGGGGGCGGGGTACGAGCAGTACTTC. The chain employs TRBV5-1 and TRBJ2-7; 8 nucleotides line up with TRBD1. The CDR3 has 15 amino acids. Germline-derived CDR1 and CDR2 are SGHRS and YFSETQ.

This clonotype was seen at least ten times. The CDR3 reads CASSLYGAHEAFF. In DNA form, the CDR3 reads TGTGCCAGCAGCTTGTACGGGGCACATGAAGCTTTCTTT. The chain recombines TRBV5-4 with TRBJ1-1; D is possibly TRBD1 (5 bases). The CDR3 sequence is 13 residues long. Germline V gives CDR1 SGHNT, CDR2 YYREEE (reference sequence). The V end lost 1 base, the J end lost 7 bases, and 11 bases lay between the germline ends.

This clonotype has at least ten counts. Given a much more abundant clone one base away, this may be a read error. The chain uses TRBV20-1 and TRBJ2-1; D remains unclear. Deletions cut 4 bases from V and 13 bases from J, with 14 bases between. Germline CDR1 reads DFQATT; CDR2 reads SNEGSKA (reference sequence). The CDR3 is 11 residues long. The CDR3 region has the DNA TGCAGTGCTAACAAGGGTCCTCGCCAGTTCTTC. It specifies CSANKGPRQFF.

This clonotype has a handful of counts. The chain has TRBV20-1 and TRBJ1-5, with D possibly matching TRBD1 (5 bases). CDR1 and CDR2 from the germline V gene are DFQATT and SNEGSKA (reference sequence). The V and J ends lost 3 bases and 5 bases respectively, with 14 bases between them. The CDR3 covers 14 residues. Here the CDR3 reads CSASLGGSDQPQHF. In DNA, the CDR3 is TGCAGTGCTAGTTTGGGGGGAAGCGATCAGCCCCAGCATTTT.

The chain joins TRBV29-1 to TRBJ1-2, with D possibly TRBD1 on 5 matching bases. The germline CDR1 and CDR2 sequences are SQVTM and ANQGSEA. CDR3 length equals 12 residues. V was shortened by 6 bases and J by 2 bases, with 10 bases between the two germline ends. CDR3: CSVNDRNYGYTF. CDR3 in DNA: TGCAGCGTCAACGACAGAAACTATGGCTACACCTTC.

This clonotype has at least ten counts. This chain links TRBV20-1 with TRBJ1-1; TRBD1 might be the D (5 bases). The CDR3 extends over 15 amino acids. The V end was cut by 4 bases, the J end by 1 base, with 16 bases between. Germline V gene sequence: CDR1 DFQATT, CDR2 SNEGSKA (reference sequence). This CDR3 is CSANPRVGWNTEAFF. The CDR3 DNA follows: TGCAGTGCTAATCCCAGGGTCGGTTGGAACACTGAAGCTTTCTTT.

This clonotype was recorded many times. The chain recombines TRBV3-1 with TRBJ2-5; D is ambiguous. Between the trimmed V and J ends, which lost 3 bases and 5 bases, there was a span of 16 bases. Looked up from germline, CDR1 is LGHDT and CDR2 is YNNKEL (reference sequence). This CDR3 has 15 residues. The CDR3 DNA is TGTGCCAGCAGCCATGGGGTAACAGCTGATGAGACCCAGTACTTC. Protein sequence: CASSHGVTADETQYF.

In its sample, this clonotype was seen many times. This chain uses TRBV6-5 with TRBJ2-3; TRBD1 is a possible D gene (6 bases). CDR1 and CDR2 from the germline V gene are MNHEY and SVGAGI. The CDR3 is 16 residues long. V shed 7 bases and J shed 3 bases, with 20 bases lying between them. The CDR3 coding sequence is TGTGCCAGCAAAGTCGATACAGGGATGGGGACAGATACGCAGTATTTT. This encodes CASKVDTGMGTDTQYF.

This clonotype was recorded at least ten times. The chain employs TRBV14 and TRBJ1-4, with TRBD1 as a possible D gene (6 bases). Per the germline V gene, CDR1 is SGHDN and CDR2 is FVKESK. The CDR3 length is 14 residues. V lost 4 bases, J lost 7 bases, and 13 bases lay in between. CDR3 nucleotides: TGTGCCAGCAGCCTCAGGGGTTCGGTTGAAAAACTGTTTTTT. This sequence encodes CASSLRGSVEKLFF. Filled out from reference TRBV14 and TRBJ1-4, the complete variable domain reads EAGVTQFPSHSVIEKGQTVTLRCDPISGHDNLYWYRRVMGKEIKFLLHFVKESKQDESGMPNNRFLAERTGGTYSTLKVQPAELEDSGVYFCASSLRGSVEKLFFGSGTQLSVL.

This clonotype showed up many times. V and J are TRBV7-8 and TRBJ1-4; D is unclear. V was shortened by 5 bases and J by 6 bases, with 16 bases between the two germline ends. The CDR3 is made up of 15 amino acids. Germline-derived CDR1 and CDR2 are SGHVS and FQNEAQ. The CDR3 bases are TGTGCCAGCAGCGGCTACTCCGGGTTTGATGAAAAACTGTTTTTT. This sequence encodes CASSGYSGFDEKLFF.

This clonotype was recorded at least ten times. This chain uses TRBV3-1 with TRBJ2-1; no clear D gene. The CDR3 spans 13 residues. Trimming cost V 0 bases and J 6 bases, with 6 bases left between them. Germline-derived CDR1 and CDR2 are LGHDT and YNNKEL (reference sequence). This CDR3 reads CASSQDRTNEQFF. The CDR3 DNA reads TGTGCCAGCAGCCAAGACCGAACCAATGAGCAGTTCTTC.

This clonotype was counted between two and nine times. This chain links TRBV2 with TRBJ2-7; possible D gene TRBD1, 6 bases. Germline assignment: CDR1 SNHLY and CDR2 FYNNEI. CDR3 length equals 12 residues. Trimming stripped 5 bases from V and 4 bases from J, with 9 bases between. The CDR3 DNA reads as TGTGCCAGCAGTTTTACAGGGTACGAGCAGTACTTC. The encoded protein is CASSFTGYEQYF.

This clonotype was seen at least ten times. The chain couples TRBV29-1 to TRBJ2-5; 9 nucleotides line up with TRBD1. The V and J ends lost 7 bases and 7 bases, in that order; junction bases with no gene match: 16. The germline V gene encodes CDR1 SQVTM and CDR2 ANQGSEA. The CDR3 has 15 residues. CDR3 DNA: TGCAGCGCCCACCTCTCCGGGACAGGGTCGGGGACCCAGTACTTC. It codes for CSAHLSGTGSGTQYF. Based on the CDR3 plus reference TRBV29-1 and TRBJ2-5, the full variable domain is SAVISQKPSRDICQRGTSLTIQCQVDSQVTMMFWYRQQPGQSLTLIATANQGSEATYESGFVIDKFPISRPNLTFSTLTVSNMSPEDSSIYLCSAHLSGTGSGTQYFGPGTRLLVL.

This clonotype was recorded at least ten times. This chain links TRBV15 with TRBJ2-7; 7 bases agree with TRBD2. The germline gives CDR1 LNHNV, CDR2 YYDKDF (reference sequence). The J segment lost 3 bases and the V segment lost 4 bases, leaving 6 bases of the junction unmatched. This CDR3 spans 14 amino acids. The CDR3 region has the DNA TGTGCCACCAGCAAAGGGTCTAGCGGCTACGAGCAGTACTTC. It encodes CATSKGSSGYEQYF.

This clonotype was detected ten times or more. The gene calls are TRBV3-1 and TRBJ2-7; 10 nucleotides line up with TRBD1. Germline V gene data show CDR1 as LGHDT and CDR2 as YNNKEL (reference sequence). There are 15 residues in the CDR3. V lost 3 bases, J lost 5 bases, and 7 bases stayed unmatched. The CDR3 region has the DNA TGTGCCAGCAGCCAGAGACAGGGGGCGAGGAACGAGCAGTACTTC. The encoded protein is CASSQRQGARNEQYF.

This clonotype came up many times. The CDR3 sequence is CASSDNRYSNQPQHF. In DNA form, the CDR3 reads TGTGCCAGCAGTGACAACAGATATAGCAATCAGCCCCAGCATTTT. The V gene is TRBV6-1, the J gene TRBJ1-5; D not certain. This CDR3 contains 15 residues. The ends were cut back, 3 bases at V and 0 bases at J, with 9 bases in the middle. From germline, CDR1 is MNHNS and CDR2 SASEGT.

In this sample, this clonotype turned up many times. The chain couples TRBV20-1 to TRBJ1-3; D perhaps matches TRBD1 (5 bases). Germline values: CDR1 DFQATT, CDR2 SNEGSKA (reference sequence). There are 13 residues in the CDR3. V lost 3 bases, J lost 0 bases, and 6 bases lay in between. The DNA of the CDR3 is TGCAGTGCTAGTGGGGCCTCTGGAAACACCATATATTTT. Translation gives CSASGASGNTIYF.

This clonotype has a count of ten or more. This chain joins TRBV5-1 and TRBJ2-5, with D possibly being TRBD1 or TRBD2 (5 bases each). The ends were cut back, 3 bases at V and 5 bases at J, with 20 bases in the middle. Germline CDR1 and CDR2: SGHRS and YFSETQ. CDR3 length: 16 amino acids. CDR3 sequence (DNA): TGCGCCAGCAGCTCCCGGGACCAGAAAGGGAAGGAGACCCAGTACTTC. It encodes CASSSRDQKGKETQYF.

The J gene is TRBJ1-5, the V gene TRBV7-3; no firm D call. Germline loops: CDR1 SGHTA, CDR2 FQGTGA. CDR3 length: 13 residues. The V end lost 3 bases, the J end lost 4 bases, and 7 bases lay between the germline ends. CDR3 region: CASSFGPNQPQHF. CDR3 DNA sequence: TGTGCCAGCAGCTTCGGTCCAAATCAGCCCCAGCATTTT. The full variable domain, in which reference TRBV7-3 and TRBJ1-5 provide the parts outside the CDR3, is GAGVSQTPSNKVTEKGKYVELRCDPISGHTALYWYRQSLGQGPEFLIYFQGTGAADDSGLPNDRFFAVRPEGSVSTLKIQRTERGDSAVYLCASSFGPNQPQHFGDGTRLSIL.

Regarding this clonotype: This may stem from a read error, because a much larger clone lies one nucleotide away. The rearrangement joins TRBV12-3 or TRBV12-4 to TRBJ1-5; 7 bases map to TRBD1. The ends lost 6 bases at V and 6 bases at J; junction bases unmatched: 11. CDR3 length: 15 residues. The CDR3 loop is CASRKPGQVSQPQHF. As DNA, the CDR3 is TGTGCCAGCAGGAAACCTGGACAGGTCAGTCAGCCCCAGCATTTT.

In this sample, this clonotype turned up a few times. V is TRBV7-6 and J is TRBJ2-3; maybe TRBD2 (6 bases). This CDR3 has 15 residues. The V and J ends lost 0 bases and 3 bases respectively, with 10 bases between them. Germline CDR1 SGHVS, CDR2 FNYEAQ. CDR3 DNA: TGTGCCAGCAGCTTAGCGGGCGGGGTAACAGATACGCAGTATTTT. Its protein product is CASSLAGGVTDTQYF.

This clonotype was seen at least ten times. This chain uses TRBV6-5 with TRBJ2-7, with D maybe TRBD2 (5 bases). The length of the CDR3 is 12 residues. The ends were cut back, 4 bases at V and 7 bases at J, with 11 bases in the middle. Germline CDR1 reads MNHEY; CDR2 reads SVGAGI. CDR3 in amino acids: CASSFAGREQYF. The CDR3 DNA sequence: TGTGCCAGCAGTTTTGCGGGTCGTGAGCAGTACTTC.

This clonotype was found many times. The chain employs TRBV2 and TRBJ2-5; D ambiguous. The CDR3 is made up of 11 amino acids. Trimming removed 6 bases from V and 4 bases from J, with 6 bases in between. Germline V lookup: CDR1 SNHLY, CDR2 FYNNEI. The CDR3 reads CASRERETQYF. The CDR3 DNA sequence: TGTGCCAGCAGGGAGCGAGAGACCCAGTACTTC.

A note on this clonotype: A much more abundant neighbour one base away suggests this may be a read error. The genes are TRBV11-2 and TRBJ2-2, with D uncertain. The length of the CDR3 is 13 residues. Germline V gene lookup returns CDR1 SGHAT and CDR2 FQNNGV. The CDR3 DNA is TGTGCCAACAGCCCCCCCAGGAGCGGGGAGCTGTTTTTT. This translates into CANSPPRSGELFF. The full variable domain, in which reference TRBV11-2 and TRBJ2-2 provide the parts outside the CDR3, is EAGVAQSPRYKIIEKRQSVAFWCNPISGHATLYWYQQILGQGPKLLIQFQNNGVVDDSQLPKDRFSAERLKGVDSTLKIQPAKLEDSAVYLCANSPPRSGELFFGEGSRLTVL.